This T cell receptor (beta chain) appears in the sequencing data of a study of blood T cell repertoires in COVID-19. Study-wide background: COVID-19 samples from acute and convalescent phases originated in the United States, Italy and Spain. Sample material is recorded as cDNA or gDNA derived from T cells, B-cell-depleted T cells, or PBMCs.

Produced via immunoSEQ multiplex PCR; TCRdb's table is partial and in-frame only. The data show around 250,000 clones, around 86% seen once. In Cohort 3, a recovered donor had either two negative PCRs, clearance, or symptom resolution. The CDR3 length is 15 residues. V gave up 4 bases and J gave up 4 bases, with 11 bases separating them. V usage is TRBV23-1 and J usage is TRBJ1-6, with a possible D match to TRBD1 (6 bases). TRBV23-1 is reported as an ORF; its role is uncertain. Sequencing was done on a sample of PBMCs or T cells enriched from blood (not recorded which). This receptor was identified in a man aged 18 to 30 who had recovered from COVID-19. DNA for the CDR3: TGCGCCAGCAGTCCGACAGGCGAGTATAATTCACCCCTCCACTTT. Amino acid sequence: CASSPTGEYNSPLHF.